Following are 13 T cell receptor beta chains from one sample sequenced in a study of OX40 agonist ivuxolimab in advanced cancers. Using immunoSEQ multiplex PCR, the repertoire was profiled, and TCRdb retains in-frame clones only, with some absent. The repertoire holds about 11,000 clones, with 65% to 85% as singletons. The sequencing here drew on CD4+ or CD8+ T cells sorted from blood, taken in a trial of the OX40 agonist ivuxolimab. The receptors derive from an adult with an advanced solid tumor such as melanoma, head and neck, liver or kidney cancer.

The chain joins TRBV5-1 to TRBJ1-2; maybe TRBD1 (6 bases). Deletions cut 8 bases from V and 0 bases from J, with 8 bases between. The CDR3 length is 12 residues. Germline values: CDR1 SGHRS, CDR2 YFSETQ. The CDR3 DNA reads as TGCGCCAGTTGGACAGCTAACTATGGCTACACCTTC. Amino acids: CASWTANYGYTF.

The rearrangement uses TRBV13 and TRBJ2-5, with 8 bases identical to TRBD2. The trim removed 0 bases at V and 4 bases at J, leaving 4 bases unmatched. This CDR3 contains 15 residues. Germline CDR1 is PRHDT and CDR2 is FYEKMQ (reference sequence). The chain's CDR3 is CASSLGPGGVETQYF. The CDR3 DNA reads as TGTGCCAGCAGCTTAGGCCCCGGGGGGGTAGAGACCCAGTACTTC.

This clone showed up just once. This chain connects TRBV7-9 to TRBJ2-4; TRBD1 or TRBD2 may be the D gene (5 bases each). Germline V CDR1 and CDR2: SEHNR, FQNEAQ (reference sequence). With 6 bases removed from V and 0 bases from J, the gap between germline ends came to 24 bases. CDR3 length: 19 amino acids. The CDR3, as DNA: TGTGCCAGCAGTTTGCAGGGACCACATAGGGGATCAGCCAAAAACATTCAGTACTTC. Residues: CASSLQGPHRGSAKNIQYF.

In its sample, this clone was seen a few times. The gene calls are TRBV9 and TRBJ1-1; no clear D. This CDR3 has 14 amino acids. Per germline, CDR1 SGDLS and CDR2 YYNGEE. V was trimmed by 0 bases and J by 1 base, leaving 7 bases between them. CDR3 bases: TGTGCCAGCAGCGTAGCGTACAGGAACACTGAAGCTTTCTTT. This encodes CASSVAYRNTEAFF.

This chain links TRBV7-6 with TRBJ2-7, with 9 bases matching TRBD2. Per germline, CDR1 SGHVS and CDR2 FNYEAQ. This CDR3 has 16 amino acids. J gave up 7 bases and V 3 bases, and 13 bases lay outside the gene matches. In nucleotides, the CDR3 is TGTGCCAGCAGCTTTAAAGCGGGGGGTCTCCTCTGGGAGCAGTACTTC. It codes for CASSFKAGGLLWEQYF.

The rearrangement uses TRBV27 and TRBJ2-6; the match to TRBD1 covers 9 bases. This CDR3 has 16 amino acids. J gave up 2 bases and V 7 bases, and 6 bases lay outside the gene matches. Germline V CDR1 and CDR2: MNHEY, SMNVEV (reference sequence). CDR3 nucleotide sequence: TGTGCCAGCAATCCCGGGACAGGGCCTGGGGCCAACGTCCTGACTTTC. Its protein product is CASNPGTGPGANVLTF.

The chain uses TRBV2 and TRBJ2-2; 8 bases agree with TRBD2. Germline V lookup: CDR1 SNHLY, CDR2 FYNNEI. CDR3 length: 14 residues. Unmatched junction bases numbered 10, after V lost 8 bases and J lost 8 bases. CDR3 DNA sequence: TGTGCCAGCTCTGGGACTAGGTCCAAAGGGGAGCTGTTTTTT. Protein product: CASSGTRSKGELFF. The variable domain in full, with the rest retrieved from reference TRBV2 and TRBJ2-2, is EPEVTQTPSHQVTQMGQEVILRCVPISNHLYFYWYRQILGQKVEFLVSFYNNEISEKSEIFDDQFSVERPDGSNFTLKIRSTKLEDSAMYFCASSGTRSKGELFFGEGSRLTVL.

Remarks on this clone: A read error may account for a junction end that differs from germline. V and J are TRBV7-7 and TRBJ2-3; D is ambiguous. This CDR3 has 12 residues. The germline CDR1 and CDR2 sequences are SSHAT and FNYEAQ (reference sequence). DNA of the CDR3: TGTGCTAGCAGCCCGGCGGCAGATACGCAGTATTTT. Amino acids: CASSPAADTQYF.

A word on this clone: This may be a read error: a much more frequent sequence differs by one nucleotide. At the DNA level, this CDR3 is encoded by other sequences in the same sample as well. V gene TRBV7-9 combines with J gene TRBJ2-2; 8 bases are a match to TRBD2. The length of the CDR3 is 16 residues. The V gene end was trimmed by 5 bases and the J gene end by 4 bases; junction bases not matched to a gene: 9. From germline, CDR1 is SEHNR and CDR2 FQNEAQ (reference sequence). The CDR3 loop is CASSAPGGGFTGELFF. The CDR3 DNA follows: TGTGCCAGCAGCGCCCCGGGGGGGGGTTTCACCGGGGAGCTGTTTTTT.

As DNA, the CDR3 is TGTGCTAGTGGTTTGCCGAGCGGGCTAGGGGGAAATGAGCAGTTCTTC. Residues: CASGLPSGLGGNEQFF. The V gene is TRBV12-5, the J gene TRBJ2-1; D could derive from TRBD1 or TRBD2 (6 bases each). CDR3 size: 16 residues. Germline V gene lookup returns CDR1 LGHNT and CDR2 FRNRAP. Trimming stripped 2 bases from V and 7 bases from J, with 18 bases between.

The chain is built from TRBV27 and TRBJ1-1; D is uncertain. The germline V and J ends were trimmed by 5 bases and 5 bases, with 12 bases remaining between them. This CDR3 contains 13 residues. Germline values: CDR1 MNHEY, CDR2 SMNVEV (reference sequence). The CDR3 loop reads CASSTRGSTEAFF. CDR3 DNA: TGTGCCAGCAGTACGCGTGGGTCTACTGAAGCTTTCTTT.

This clone has more than one count but fewer than ten. The chain recombines TRBV9 with TRBJ1-6; TRBD1 might be the D (5 bases). The CDR3 has 16 residues. Germline V gives CDR1 SGDLS, CDR2 YYNGEE. V shed 2 bases and J shed 9 bases, with 18 bases lying between them. DNA of the CDR3: TGTGCCAGCAGCGTGTACACGGGGGGACGGGTTTCACCCCTCCACTTT. Its protein is CASSVYTGGRVSPLHF. The entire variable domain, with the rest obtained from reference TRBV9 and TRBJ1-6, is as follows: DSGVTQTPKHLITATGQRVTLRCSPRSGDLSVYWYQQSLDQGLQFLIQYYNGEERAKGNILERFSAQQFPDLHSELNLSSLELGDSALYFCASSVYTGGRVSPLHFGNGTRLTVT.

V gene TRBV30 combines with J gene TRBJ2-2; D unclear. The CDR3 consists of 12 residues. Germline V gene data show CDR1 as GTSNPN and CDR2 as SVGIG (reference sequence). The germline V and J ends were trimmed by 0 bases and 7 bases, with 6 bases remaining between them. The CDR3 coding sequence is TGTGCCTGGAGTGTAGCAGGCGGGGAGCTGTTTTTT. Translation: CAWSVAGGELFF. Full variable domain (remainder filled in from reference TRBV30 and TRBJ2-2): SQTIHQWPATLVQPVGSPLSLECTVEGTSNPNLYWYRQAAGRGLQLLFYSVGIGQISSEVPQNLSASRPQDRQFILSSKKLLLSDSGFYLCAWSVAGGELFFGEGSRLTVL.